A selection of T cell receptor beta chains follows, all from one sample in a study of memory CD4+ T cells and cytomegalovirus serostatus. Only in-frame clones appear in the TCRdb table, and some are missing; sequencing was by immunoSEQ multiplex PCR. Here the sample spans about 41,000 clones, more than 75% being singletons. Source material: memory CD4+ T cells from blood. These TCRs come from an adult in good health and CMV-seronegative. The CDR3 runs from the conserved cysteine through the conserved F or W. Fields, in order: clone size, J gene, V gene, D gene, CDR3 protein, CDR3 DNA. D genes are given only for firm matches. Size is omitted from some rows. Given values are once, few, many or a class for expanded clones.

clone_size: NA
j_call: TRBJ2-1
v_call: TRBV12-5
d_call: NA
cdr3_aa: CASGFTLNSYNEQFF
cdr3_nt: TGTGCTAGTGGTTTCACATTAAACTCATACAATGAGCAGTTCTTC

clone_size: NA
j_call: TRBJ2-3
v_call: TRBV9
d_call: TRBD1
cdr3_aa: CASSPRGTGTDTQYF
cdr3_nt: TGTGCCAGCAGCCCCAGGGGGACGGGCACAGATACGCAGTATTTT

clone_size: NA
j_call: TRBJ1-3
v_call: TRBV28
d_call: NA
cdr3_aa: CASTLSNSVQSGNTIYF
cdr3_nt: TGTGCCAGCACCCTGTCGAACAGCGTCCAATCTGGAAACACCATATATTTT

clone_size: NA
j_call: TRBJ2-1
v_call: TRBV7-8
d_call: NA
cdr3_aa: CASSLEGHSYNEQFF
cdr3_nt: TGTGCCAGCAGCTTGGAGGGACACTCCTACAATGAGCAGTTCTTC

clone_size: once
j_call: TRBJ2-3
v_call: TRBV25-1
d_call: NA
cdr3_aa: CASSDPGTDTQYF
cdr3_nt: TGTGCCAGCAGTGATCCTGGCACAGATACGCAGTATTTT

clone_size: few
j_call: TRBJ2-5
v_call: TRBV28
d_call: NA
cdr3_aa: CASSLAGNQETQYF
cdr3_nt: TGTGCCAGCAGTTTGGCAGGGAACCAAGAGACCCAGTACTTC

clone_size: NA
j_call: TRBJ1-1
v_call: TRBV7-2
d_call: NA
cdr3_aa: CASSHPNTEAFF
cdr3_nt: TGTGCCAGCAGCCACCCCAACACTGAAGCTTTCTTT

clone_size: few
j_call: TRBJ2-2
v_call: TRBV19
d_call: TRBD1
cdr3_aa: CASSTSTGGTGELFF
cdr3_nt: TGTGCCAGTAGTACCTCGACAGGGGGCACCGGGGAGCTGTTTTTT

clone_size: NA
j_call: TRBJ1-1
v_call: TRBV30
d_call: TRBD1
cdr3_aa: CAWSDPSTGDPEAFF
cdr3_nt: TGTGCCTGGAGTGACCCTTCGACAGGGGACCCCGAGGCTTTCTTT

clone_size: NA
j_call: TRBJ1-5
v_call: TRBV7-9
d_call: NA
cdr3_aa: CASSLVGPQHF
cdr3_nt: TGTGCCAGCAGCTTAGTGGGGCCCCAGCATTTT

clone_size: once
j_call: TRBJ1-1
v_call: TRBV11-2
d_call: NA
cdr3_aa: CASSLDQANTEAFF
cdr3_nt: TGTGCCAGCAGCTTAGATCAGGCGAACACTGAAGCTTTCTTT

clone_size: NA
j_call: TRBJ1-5
v_call: TRBV30
d_call: NA
cdr3_aa: CAWSPVRGQPQHF
cdr3_nt: TGTGCCTGGAGTCCCGTGCGGGGGCAGCCCCAGCATTTT

clone_size: NA
j_call: TRBJ2-3
v_call: TRBV6-1
d_call: TRBD2
cdr3_aa: CASSGGLAGFTDTQYF
cdr3_nt: TGTGCCAGCAGTGGGGGACTAGCGGGGTTTACGGATACGCAGTATTTT

clone_size: NA
j_call: TRBJ2-5
v_call: TRBV7-2
d_call: NA
cdr3_aa: CASSLGRRETQYF
cdr3_nt: TGTGCCAGCAGCTTGGGCCGCCGGGAGACCCAGTACTTC

clone_size: NA
j_call: TRBJ1-2
v_call: TRBV5-5
d_call: NA
cdr3_aa: CASSLGPLLGYTF
cdr3_nt: TGTGCCAGCAGCTTGGGCCCGCTCCTTGGCTACACCTTC

clone_size: NA
j_call: TRBJ1-5
v_call: TRBV30
d_call: NA
cdr3_aa: CAWSASGRSNQPQHF
cdr3_nt: TGTGCCTGGAGTGCCTCGGGGCGAAGCAATCAGCCCCAGCATTTT

clone_size: NA
j_call: TRBJ1-6
v_call: TRBV5-1
d_call: TRBD1
cdr3_aa: CASSHGRDSYNSPLHF
cdr3_nt: TGCGCCAGCAGCCATGGCCGGGACAGCTATAATTCACCCCTCCACTTT

clone_size: NA
j_call: TRBJ2-7
v_call: TRBV5-1
d_call: NA
cdr3_aa: CASRTIVSSYEQYF
cdr3_nt: TGCGCCAGCAGAACAATCGTCTCGAGCTACGAGCAGTACTTC

clone_size: medium-sized
j_call: TRBJ1-2
v_call: TRBV5-8
d_call: NA
cdr3_aa: CASSFNPKTGYTF
cdr3_nt: TGTGCCAGCAGCTTTAACCCGAAAACGGGCTACACCTTC

clone_size: NA
j_call: TRBJ1-2
v_call: TRBV10-3
d_call: NA
cdr3_aa: CAISVTRTSTEDYGYTF
cdr3_nt: TGTGCCATCAGTGTGACCCGGACAAGCACGGAGGACTATGGCTACACCTTC

clone_size: NA
j_call: TRBJ1-3
v_call: TRBV27
d_call: TRBD1
cdr3_aa: CASRDRGALGNTIYF
cdr3_nt: TGTGCCAGCAGGGACAGGGGGGCCCTCGGAAACACCATATATTTT

clone_size: NA
j_call: TRBJ2-3
v_call: TRBV7-3
d_call: NA
cdr3_aa: CASSASISTDTQYF
cdr3_nt: TGTGCCAGCAGCGCATCAATTAGCACAGATACGCAGTATTTT

clone_size: once
j_call: TRBJ1-6
v_call: TRBV7-2
d_call: TRBD1
cdr3_aa: CATSGQGRANSPLHF
cdr3_nt: TGTGCCACCTCGGGACAGGGACGGGCTAATTCACCCCTCCACTTT

clone_size: few
j_call: TRBJ2-5
v_call: TRBV30
d_call: NA
cdr3_aa: CAWRGEMQETQYF
cdr3_nt: TGTGCCTGGAGGGGGGAAATGCAAGAGACCCAGTACTTC

clone_size: NA
j_call: TRBJ1-3
v_call: TRBV11-2
d_call: NA
cdr3_aa: CASSARGSLGNTIYF
cdr3_nt: TGTGCCAGCAGCGCCAGGGGTTCTCTGGGAAACACCATATATTTT